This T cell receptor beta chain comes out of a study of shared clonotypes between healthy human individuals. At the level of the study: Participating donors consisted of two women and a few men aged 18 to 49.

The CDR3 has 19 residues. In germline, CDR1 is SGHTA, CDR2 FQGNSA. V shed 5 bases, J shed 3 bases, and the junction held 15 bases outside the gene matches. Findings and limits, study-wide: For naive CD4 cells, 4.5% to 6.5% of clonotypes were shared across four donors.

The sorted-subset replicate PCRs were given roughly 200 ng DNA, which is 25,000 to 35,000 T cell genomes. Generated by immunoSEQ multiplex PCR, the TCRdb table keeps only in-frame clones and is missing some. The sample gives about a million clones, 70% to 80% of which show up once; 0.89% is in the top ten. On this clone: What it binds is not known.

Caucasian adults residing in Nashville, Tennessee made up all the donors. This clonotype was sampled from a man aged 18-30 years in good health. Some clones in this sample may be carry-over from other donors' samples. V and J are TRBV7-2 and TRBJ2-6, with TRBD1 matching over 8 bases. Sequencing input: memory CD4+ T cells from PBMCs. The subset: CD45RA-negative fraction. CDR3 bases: TGTGCCAGCAGCCTCCTCGGGGCGCCAGGGGGCGGTGGGGCCAACGTCCTGACTTTC. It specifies CASSLLGAPGGGGANVLTF.